This is a list of T cell receptor beta chains from one sample in a study of early T cells in non-severe SARS-CoV-2 infection. TCRdb reanalysed the 5' RACE reads using MiXCR and keeps one entry per CDR3 protein. The sample holds about 70,000 distinct CDR3 sequences, more than 14% seen once. Sequencing was performed on whole blood, taken at baseline. These receptors all stem from an adult who was a healthcare worker with PCR-confirmed SARS-CoV-2 infection or an uninfected control (not recorded which). The CDR3 runs from the conserved cysteine through the conserved F or W. Fields, in order: V gene, D gene, J gene, clone size, CDR3 DNA, CDR3 protein. The D gene is left open where the match is weak. The size entry is marked missing in some rows and otherwise reads once, few, many or a size class.

>TRBV21-1|.|TRBJ2-7|many
TGTGCCAGCACCCGGCCCTTCCCCTCCTACGAGCAGTACTTC
CASTRPFPSYEQYF
>TRBV28|.|TRBJ1-4|few
TGTGCCAGCACCTCTGGTCAGAACTATAATGAAAAACTGTTTTTT
CASTSGQNYNEKLFF
>TRBV2|.|TRBJ2-2|few
TGTGCCAGCAGTGAATGGGCGGACACCGGGGAGCTGTTTTTT
CASSEWADTGELFF
>TRBV3-1|.|TRBJ1-1|.
TGTGCCAGCAGCCAAGATCTCGGGGGGTTGAACACTGAAGCTTTCTTT
CASSQDLGGLNTEAFF
>TRBV5-1|.|TRBJ2-3|.
TGCGCCAGCAGCTTGTTTGAGGGTACAGATACGCAGTATTTT
CASSLFEGTDTQYF
>TRBV13|.|TRBJ2-3|few
TGTGCCAGCAGGATTAATGGGGACACTAGCACAGATACGCAGTATTTT
CASRINGDTSTDTQYF
>TRBV18|TRBD1|TRBJ1-1|.
TGTGCCAGCTCACCGGGACAGGACGAAGCTTTCTTT
CASSPGQDEAFF
>TRBV24-1|.|TRBJ2-7|.
TGTGCCACCAGTGATTCCGGGAGTCGGGCCTACGAGCAGTACTTC
CATSDSGSRAYEQYF
>TRBV3-1|.|TRBJ2-1|few
TGTGCCAGCAGCCAAGGGGTGGGAGCGACGTACTCCTACAATGAGCAGTTCTTC
CASSQGVGATYSYNEQFF
>TRBV7-9|.|TRBJ2-7|.
TGTGCCAGCAGCTCAGGGGGGACAGAACCCTACGAGCAGTACTTC
CASSSGGTEPYEQYF
>TRBV3-1|TRBD2|TRBJ2-7|.
TGTGCCAGCAGCCGCCAGGGACTAGCGTACGAGCAGTACTTC
CASSRQGLAYEQYF
>TRBV28|.|TRBJ2-6|few
TGTGCCAGCAGCCAGGGAGGCGCTTCTGGGGCCAACGTCCTGACTTTC
CASSQGGASGANVLTF
>TRBV27|TRBD2|TRBJ2-2|few
TGTGCCAGCGGGCGCGGGAGCAGTGTGTTCGGGGAGCTGTTTTTT
CASGRGSSVFGELFF
>TRBV27|TRBD2|TRBJ2-2|.
TGTGCCAGCAGTTCCTTCGGGACAAGTGGGACTAGCGGAAACACCGGGGAGCTGTTTTTT
CASSSFGTSGTSGNTGELFF
>TRBV11-2|TRBD2|TRBJ2-6|many
TGTGCCAGCAGCCGCCGCGGGGGGCCGAGGGTCTCTGGGGCCAACGTCCTGACTTTC
CASSRRGGPRVSGANVLTF
>TRBV2|.|TRBJ2-3|many
TGTGCCAGCAGTGACAGCAGTAGCACAGATACGCAGTATTTT
CASSDSSSTDTQYF
>TRBV5-1|TRBD2|TRBJ2-7|.
TGCGCCAGCAGCCAGACTAGCGGGAGCAGCGAGCAGTACTTC
CASSQTSGSSEQYF
>TRBV19|.|TRBJ1-1|once
TGTGCCAGTAGTATGGGGTCTAGAGCGGTTGAAGCTTTCTTT
CASSMGSRAVEAFF
>TRBV6-5|.|TRBJ2-7|.
TGTGCCAGCAGTTATGATTCCGGGTTTAAGAAGTACTTC
CASSYDSGFKKYF
>TRBV29-1|.|TRBJ2-2|.
TGCAGCGTTGGATCTTCGCAGTTCACCGGGGAGCTGTTTTTT
CSVGSSQFTGELFF
>TRBV20-1|.|TRBJ2-3|many
TGCAGTGCTAGTGGGTCAGATACGCAGTATTTT
CSASGSDTQYF
>TRBV5-1|.|TRBJ2-6|many
TGCGCCAGCAGCTTGGGGTTGGGGGCCAACGTCCTGACTTTC
CASSLGLGANVLTF